This record concerns one TCR beta chain sequence. These data come from a study of cytomegalovirus exposure and HLA in healthy donors. V gave up 9 bases and J gave up 6 bases; unmatched junction bases: 20. CDR1 is MDHEN and CDR2 is SYDVKM in the germline V gene. This CDR3 is 18 amino acids long. Use of 60 Vbeta and 13 Jbeta primers characterized the PCR. TCRdb's table, derived via immunoSEQ multiplex PCR, lists solely in-frame clones and lacks some. The data contain 95,000 to 150,000 clones, roughly 85% of them seen just once; the ten biggest clones take up roughly 3.5%. The sequence was collected from a woman aged 40-49 years in good health and CMV-seropositive. The chain carries TRBV28 and TRBJ2-2, with 9 bases that match TRBD1. The sequencing input was PBMCs. CDR3 DNA sequence: TGTGCCAGTTCGATAGTTAGTTACGACAGGGGGAAACCCGGGGAGCTGTTTTTT. This encodes CASSIVSYDRGKPGELFF.